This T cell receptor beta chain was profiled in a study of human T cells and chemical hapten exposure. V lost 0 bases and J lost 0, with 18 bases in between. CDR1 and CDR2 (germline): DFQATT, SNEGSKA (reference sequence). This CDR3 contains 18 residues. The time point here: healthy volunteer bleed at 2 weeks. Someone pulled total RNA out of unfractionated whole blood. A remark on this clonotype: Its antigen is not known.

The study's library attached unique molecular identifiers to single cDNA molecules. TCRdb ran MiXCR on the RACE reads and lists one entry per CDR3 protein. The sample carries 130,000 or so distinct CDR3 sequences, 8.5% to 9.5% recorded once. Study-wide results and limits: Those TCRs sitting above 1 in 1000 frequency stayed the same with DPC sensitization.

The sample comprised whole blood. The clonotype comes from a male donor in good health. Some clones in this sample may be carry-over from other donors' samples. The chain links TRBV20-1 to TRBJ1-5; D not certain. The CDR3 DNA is TGCAGTGCTAGAGATGGTAGTGGAACCATGGGTAGCAATCAGCCCCAGCATTTT. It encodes CSARDGSGTMGSNQPQHF.